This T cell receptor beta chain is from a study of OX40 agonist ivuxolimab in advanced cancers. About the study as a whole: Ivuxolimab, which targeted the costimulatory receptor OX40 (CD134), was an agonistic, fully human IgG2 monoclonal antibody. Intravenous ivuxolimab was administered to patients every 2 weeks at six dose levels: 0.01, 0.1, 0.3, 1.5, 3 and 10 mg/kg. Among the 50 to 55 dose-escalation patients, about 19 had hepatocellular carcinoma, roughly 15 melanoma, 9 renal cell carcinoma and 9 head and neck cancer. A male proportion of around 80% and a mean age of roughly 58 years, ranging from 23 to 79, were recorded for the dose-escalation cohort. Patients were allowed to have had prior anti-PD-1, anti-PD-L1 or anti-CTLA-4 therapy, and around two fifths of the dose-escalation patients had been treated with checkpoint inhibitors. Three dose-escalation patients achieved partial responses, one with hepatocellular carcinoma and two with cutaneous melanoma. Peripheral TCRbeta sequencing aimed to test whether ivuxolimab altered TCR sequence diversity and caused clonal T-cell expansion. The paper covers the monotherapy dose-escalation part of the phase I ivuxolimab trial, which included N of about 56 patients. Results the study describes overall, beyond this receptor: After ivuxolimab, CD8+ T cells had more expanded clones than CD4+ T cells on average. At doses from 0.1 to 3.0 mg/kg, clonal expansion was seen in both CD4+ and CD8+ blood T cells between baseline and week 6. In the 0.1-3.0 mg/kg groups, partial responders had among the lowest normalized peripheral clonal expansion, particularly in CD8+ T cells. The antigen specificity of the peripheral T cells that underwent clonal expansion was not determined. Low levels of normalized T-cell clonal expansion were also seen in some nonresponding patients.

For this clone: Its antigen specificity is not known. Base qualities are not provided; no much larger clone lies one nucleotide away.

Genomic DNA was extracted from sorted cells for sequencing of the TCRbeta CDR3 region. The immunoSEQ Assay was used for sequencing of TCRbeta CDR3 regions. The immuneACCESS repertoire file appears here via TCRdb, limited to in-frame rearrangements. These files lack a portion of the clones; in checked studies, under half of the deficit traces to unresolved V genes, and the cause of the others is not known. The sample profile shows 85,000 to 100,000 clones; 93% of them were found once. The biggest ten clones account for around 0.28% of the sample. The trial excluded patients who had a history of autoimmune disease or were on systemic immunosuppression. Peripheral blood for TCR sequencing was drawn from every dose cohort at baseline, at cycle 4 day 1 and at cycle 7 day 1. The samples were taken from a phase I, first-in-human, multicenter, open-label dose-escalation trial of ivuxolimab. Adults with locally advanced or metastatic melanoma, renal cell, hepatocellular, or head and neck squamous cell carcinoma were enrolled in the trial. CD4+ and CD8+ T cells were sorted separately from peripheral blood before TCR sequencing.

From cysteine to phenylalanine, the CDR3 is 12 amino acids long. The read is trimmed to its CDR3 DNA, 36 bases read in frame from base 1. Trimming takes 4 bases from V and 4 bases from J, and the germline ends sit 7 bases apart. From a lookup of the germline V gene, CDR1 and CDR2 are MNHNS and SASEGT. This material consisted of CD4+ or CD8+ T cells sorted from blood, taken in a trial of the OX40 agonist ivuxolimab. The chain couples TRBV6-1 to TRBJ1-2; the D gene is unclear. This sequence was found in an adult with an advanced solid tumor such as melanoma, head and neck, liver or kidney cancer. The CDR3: CASSGLVYGYTF. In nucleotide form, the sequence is TGTGCCAGCAGTGGGTTGGTCTATGGCTACACCTTC.